This paragraph covers one T cell receptor beta chain sequence. Its cognate antigen is unknown. RNA was extracted from bulk tissue without any cell sorting. Distant lung tissue was collected more than 3 cm away from the tumor edge. Between August and November 2014, newly diagnosed, chemotherapy-naive lung cancer patients underwent thoracic surgery in China. Germline V gene lookup returns CDR1 SGHRS and CDR2 YFSETQ. V was pared by 8 bases and J by 4 bases, with 8 bases of the junction left unmatched. This CDR3 spans 15 amino acids. This entry belongs to a study of tumor and adjacent non-tumor tissue in lung cancer. In the study overall: Stage I to III disease affected approximately 11 men and roughly five women aged roughly 31 to 76. Each sample yielded around 4.2 million productive TCRbeta reads on average. Study results and caveats: Significantly higher TCR diversity was found in tumor than normal lung.

The library came from three nested PCR rounds adapted from ARM-PCR protocols. From the multiplex PCR reads, TCRdb called clonotypes with MiXCR, one entry per CDR3 protein. Among 110,000 or so distinct CDR3 sequences listed, 62% were seen once. What was sequenced was distant non-tumor lung tissue. This chain connects TRBV5-1 to TRBJ2-2; 10 nucleotides agree with TRBD1. This clonotype was sampled from a man in his 60s with non-small cell lung cancer. CDR3 sequence (DNA): TGCGCCAGAAGCCCCGGGACAGGGGTCACCGGGGAGCTGTTTTTT. This gives the protein CARSPGTGVTGELFF.